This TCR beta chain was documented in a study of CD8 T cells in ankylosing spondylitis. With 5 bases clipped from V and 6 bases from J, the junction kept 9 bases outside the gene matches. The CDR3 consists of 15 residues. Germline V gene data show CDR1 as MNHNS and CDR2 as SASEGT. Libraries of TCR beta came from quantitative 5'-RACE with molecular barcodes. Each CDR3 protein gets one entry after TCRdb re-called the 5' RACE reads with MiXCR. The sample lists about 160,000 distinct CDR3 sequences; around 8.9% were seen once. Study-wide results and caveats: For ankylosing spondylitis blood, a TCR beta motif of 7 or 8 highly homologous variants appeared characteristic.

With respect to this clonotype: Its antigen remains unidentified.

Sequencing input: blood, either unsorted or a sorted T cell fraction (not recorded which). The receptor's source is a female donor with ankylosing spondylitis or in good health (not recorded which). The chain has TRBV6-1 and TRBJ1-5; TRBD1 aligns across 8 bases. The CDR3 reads CASSPGTGGAQPQHF. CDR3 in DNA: TGTGCCAGCAGTCCCGGGACAGGAGGTGCTCAGCCCCAGCATTTT.